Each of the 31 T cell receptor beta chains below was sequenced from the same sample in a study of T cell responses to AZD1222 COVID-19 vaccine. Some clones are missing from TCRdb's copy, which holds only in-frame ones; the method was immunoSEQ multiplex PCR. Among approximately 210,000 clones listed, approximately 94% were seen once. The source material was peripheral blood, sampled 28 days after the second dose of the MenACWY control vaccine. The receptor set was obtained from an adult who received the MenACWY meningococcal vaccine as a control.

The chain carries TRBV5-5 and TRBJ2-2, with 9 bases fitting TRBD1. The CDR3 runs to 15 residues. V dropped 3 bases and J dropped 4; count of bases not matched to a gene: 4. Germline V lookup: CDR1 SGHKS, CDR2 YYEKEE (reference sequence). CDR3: CASSSWTGVTGELFF. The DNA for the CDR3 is TGTGCCAGCAGCTCCTGGACAGGGGTCACCGGGGAGCTGTTTTTT. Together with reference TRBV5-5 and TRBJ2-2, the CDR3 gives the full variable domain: DAGVTQSPTHLIKTRGQQVTLRCSPISGHKSVSWYQQVLGQGPQFIFQYYEKEERGRGNFPDRFSARQFPNYSSELNVNALLLGDSALYLCASSSWTGVTGELFFGEGSRLTVL.

The CDR3 DNA reads TGTGCCAGCACCTCGCCGGGTAGCCGAGGCTACACCTTC. It codes for CASTSPGSRGYTF. The chain combines TRBV28 with TRBJ1-2; no definite D call. V was trimmed by 7 bases and J by 8 bases, leaving 17 bases between them. CDR1 MDHEN and CDR2 SYDVKM come from the germline V gene. This CDR3 contains 13 residues.

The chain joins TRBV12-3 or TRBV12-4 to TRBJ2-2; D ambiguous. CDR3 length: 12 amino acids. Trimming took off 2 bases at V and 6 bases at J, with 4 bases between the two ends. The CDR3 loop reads CASSLTAGELFF. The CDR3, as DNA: TGTGCCAGCAGTTTAACGGCCGGGGAGCTGTTTTTT.

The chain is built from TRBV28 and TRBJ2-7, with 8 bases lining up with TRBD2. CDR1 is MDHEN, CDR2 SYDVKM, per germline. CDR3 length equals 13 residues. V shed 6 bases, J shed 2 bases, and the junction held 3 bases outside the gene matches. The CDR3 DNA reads TGTGCCAGCAGGGCGGGAGGCCCCTACGAGCAGTACTTC. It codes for CASRAGGPYEQYF.

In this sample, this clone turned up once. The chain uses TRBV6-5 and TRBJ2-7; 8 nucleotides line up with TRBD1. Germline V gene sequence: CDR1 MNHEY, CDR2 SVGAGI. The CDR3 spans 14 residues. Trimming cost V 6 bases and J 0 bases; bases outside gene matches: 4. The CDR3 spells CASRSTGGSYEQYF. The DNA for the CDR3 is TGTGCCAGCAGGTCCACAGGGGGCTCCTACGAGCAGTACTTC.

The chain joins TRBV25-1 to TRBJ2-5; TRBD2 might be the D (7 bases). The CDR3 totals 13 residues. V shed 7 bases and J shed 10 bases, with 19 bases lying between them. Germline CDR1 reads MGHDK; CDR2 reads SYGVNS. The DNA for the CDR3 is TGTGCCAGCAAAGGGGGGGAGAGGAGTGGCCAGTACTTC. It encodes CASKGGERSGQYF.

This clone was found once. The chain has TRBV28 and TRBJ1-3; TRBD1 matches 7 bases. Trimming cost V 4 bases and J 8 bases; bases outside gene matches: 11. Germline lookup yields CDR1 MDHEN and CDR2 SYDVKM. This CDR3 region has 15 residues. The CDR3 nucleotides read TGTGCCAGCAGTTCCAGTTGGGAGGGGGCAGACACCATATATTTT. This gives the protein CASSSSWEGADTIYF.

The CDR3 spells CASSLQGNQPQHF. DNA of the CDR3: TGTGCCAGCAGCTTACAGGGGAATCAGCCCCAGCATTTT. The chain employs TRBV7-9 and TRBJ1-5; D is possibly TRBD1 (6 bases). CDR1 and CDR2 from the germline V gene are SEHNR and FQNEAQ (reference sequence). The length of the CDR3 is 13 residues. V was cut by 2 bases and J by 4 bases, with 6 bases left in between.

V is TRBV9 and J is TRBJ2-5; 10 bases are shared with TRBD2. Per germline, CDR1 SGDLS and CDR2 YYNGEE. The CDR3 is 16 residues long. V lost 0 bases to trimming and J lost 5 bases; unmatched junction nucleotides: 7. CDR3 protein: CASSVDSGGAGETQYF. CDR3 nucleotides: TGTGCCAGCAGCGTAGACAGCGGGGGGGCCGGGGAGACCCAGTACTTC.

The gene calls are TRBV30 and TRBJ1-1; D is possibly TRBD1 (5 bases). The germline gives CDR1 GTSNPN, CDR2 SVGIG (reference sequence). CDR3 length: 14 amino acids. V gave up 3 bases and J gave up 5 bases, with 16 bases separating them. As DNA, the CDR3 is TGTGCCTGGAGGGGGGGTGCCCCCAGGACTGAAGCTTTCTTT. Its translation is CAWRGGAPRTEAFF.

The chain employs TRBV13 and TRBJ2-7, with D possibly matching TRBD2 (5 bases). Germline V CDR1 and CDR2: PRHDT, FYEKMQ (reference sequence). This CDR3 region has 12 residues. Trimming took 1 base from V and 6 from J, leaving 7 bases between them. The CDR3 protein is CASSLAGSEQYF. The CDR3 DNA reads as TGTGCCAGCAGCTTAGCGGGGAGCGAGCAGTACTTC.

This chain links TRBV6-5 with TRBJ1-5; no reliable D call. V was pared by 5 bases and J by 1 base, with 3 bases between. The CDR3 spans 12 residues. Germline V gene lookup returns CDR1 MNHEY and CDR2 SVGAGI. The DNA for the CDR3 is TGTGCCAGCAGTCGGAGCAATCAGCCCCAGCATTTT. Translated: CASSRSNQPQHF.

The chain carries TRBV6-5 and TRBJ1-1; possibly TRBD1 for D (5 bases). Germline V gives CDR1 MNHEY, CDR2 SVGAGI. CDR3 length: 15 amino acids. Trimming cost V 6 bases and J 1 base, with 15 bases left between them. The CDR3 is CASRPGNSGNTEAFF. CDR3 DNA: TGTGCCAGCAGACCAGGGAACAGTGGGAACACTGAAGCTTTCTTT.

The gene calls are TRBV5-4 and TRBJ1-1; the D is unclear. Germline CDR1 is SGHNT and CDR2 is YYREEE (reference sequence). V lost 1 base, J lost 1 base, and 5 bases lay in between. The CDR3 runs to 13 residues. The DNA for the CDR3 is TGTGCCAGCAGCTTGACAGAGAACACTGAAGCTTTCTTT. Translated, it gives CASSLTENTEAFF.

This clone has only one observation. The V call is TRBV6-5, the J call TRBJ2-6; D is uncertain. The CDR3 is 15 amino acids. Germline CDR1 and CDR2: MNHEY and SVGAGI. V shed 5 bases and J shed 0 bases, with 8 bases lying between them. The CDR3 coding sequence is TGTGCCAGCAGTCTACTGGACTCTGGGGCCAACGTCCTGACTTTC. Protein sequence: CASSLLDSGANVLTF.

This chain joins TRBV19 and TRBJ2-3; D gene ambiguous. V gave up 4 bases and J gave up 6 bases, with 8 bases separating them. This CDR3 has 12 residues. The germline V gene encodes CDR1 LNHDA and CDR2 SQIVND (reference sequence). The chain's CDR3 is CASSTIGDTQYF. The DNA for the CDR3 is TGTGCCAGTAGTACAATCGGGGATACGCAGTATTTT.

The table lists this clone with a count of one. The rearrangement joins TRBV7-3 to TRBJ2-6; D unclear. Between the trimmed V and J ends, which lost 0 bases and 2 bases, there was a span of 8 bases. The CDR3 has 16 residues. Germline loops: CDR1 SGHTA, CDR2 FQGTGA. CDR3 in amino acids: CASSLTSGAGANVLTF. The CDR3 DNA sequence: TGTGCCAGCAGCTTAACGAGTGGAGCTGGGGCCAACGTCCTGACTTTC.

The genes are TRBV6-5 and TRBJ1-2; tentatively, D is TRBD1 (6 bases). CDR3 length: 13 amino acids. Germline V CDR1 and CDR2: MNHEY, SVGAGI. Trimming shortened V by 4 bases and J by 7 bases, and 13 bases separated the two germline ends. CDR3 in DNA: TGTGCCAGCAGTTCTTCACCCAGGGGTGGCTACACCTTC. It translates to CASSSSPRGGYTF.

CDR3 in DNA: TGTGCCAGCAGCACTTCAGGGGGTGGCTACACCTTC. As protein: CASSTSGGGYTF. The chain uses TRBV5-5 and TRBJ1-2; TRBD1 matches at 7 bases. Trimming at V came to 4 bases and at J to 7 bases, leaving 4 bases not matched to a gene. CDR1 is SGHKS, CDR2 YYEKEE, per germline (reference sequence). The CDR3 sequence is 12 residues long. Filled out from reference TRBV5-5 and TRBJ1-2, the complete variable domain reads DAGVTQSPTHLIKTRGQQVTLRCSPISGHKSVSWYQQVLGQGPQFIFQYYEKEERGRGNFPDRFSARQFPNYSSELNVNALLLGDSALYLCASSTSGGGYTFGSGTRLTVV.

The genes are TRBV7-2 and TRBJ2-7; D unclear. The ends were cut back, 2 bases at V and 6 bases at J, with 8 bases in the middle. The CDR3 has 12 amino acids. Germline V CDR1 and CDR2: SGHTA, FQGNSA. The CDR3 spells CASSLPYREQYF. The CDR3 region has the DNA TGTGCCAGCAGCTTACCTTATCGCGAGCAGTACTTC. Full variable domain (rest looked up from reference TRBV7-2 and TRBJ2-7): GAGVSQSPSNKVTEKGKDVELRCDPISGHTALYWYRQSLGQGLEFLIYFQGNSAPDKSGLPSDRFSAERTGGSVSTLTIQRTQQEDSAVYLCASSLPYREQYFGPGTRLTVT.

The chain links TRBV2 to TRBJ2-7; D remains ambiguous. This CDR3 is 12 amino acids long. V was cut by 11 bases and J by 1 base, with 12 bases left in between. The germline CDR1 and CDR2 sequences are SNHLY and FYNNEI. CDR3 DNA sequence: TGTGCCGCGGCCTACAGTTCCTACGAGCAGTACTTC. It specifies CAAAYSSYEQYF.

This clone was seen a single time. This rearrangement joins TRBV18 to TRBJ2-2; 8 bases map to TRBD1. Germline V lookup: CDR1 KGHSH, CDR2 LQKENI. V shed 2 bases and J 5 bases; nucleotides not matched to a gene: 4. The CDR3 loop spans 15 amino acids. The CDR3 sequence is CASSPGTGLTGELFF. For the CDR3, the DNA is TGTGCCAGCTCACCAGGGACAGGCCTTACCGGGGAGCTGTTTTTT.

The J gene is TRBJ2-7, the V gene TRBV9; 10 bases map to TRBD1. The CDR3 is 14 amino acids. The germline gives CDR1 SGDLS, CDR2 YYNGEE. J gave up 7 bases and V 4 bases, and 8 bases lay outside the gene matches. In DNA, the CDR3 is TGTGCCAGCAGCCCAAAAGGACAGGGGGTAGAGCAGTACTTC. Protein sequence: CASSPKGQGVEQYF.

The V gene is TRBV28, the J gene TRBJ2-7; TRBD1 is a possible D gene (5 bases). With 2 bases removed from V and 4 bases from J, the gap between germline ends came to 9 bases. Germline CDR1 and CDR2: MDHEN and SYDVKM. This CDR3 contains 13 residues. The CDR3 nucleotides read TGTGCCAGCAGTTTACAGGGTCCTTACGAGCAGTACTTC. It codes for CASSLQGPYEQYF.

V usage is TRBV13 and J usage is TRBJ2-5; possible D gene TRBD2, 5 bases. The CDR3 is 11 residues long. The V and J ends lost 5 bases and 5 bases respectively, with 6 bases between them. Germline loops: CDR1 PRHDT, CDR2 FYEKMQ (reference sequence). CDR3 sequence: CASSRGETQYF. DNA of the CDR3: TGTGCCAGCAGCCGCGGGGAGACCCAGTACTTC.

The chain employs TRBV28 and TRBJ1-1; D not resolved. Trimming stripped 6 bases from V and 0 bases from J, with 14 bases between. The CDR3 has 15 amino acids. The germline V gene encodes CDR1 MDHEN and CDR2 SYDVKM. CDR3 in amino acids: CASRMVFSLNTEAFF. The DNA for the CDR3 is TGTGCCAGCAGGATGGTATTTTCCCTGAACACTGAAGCTTTCTTT.

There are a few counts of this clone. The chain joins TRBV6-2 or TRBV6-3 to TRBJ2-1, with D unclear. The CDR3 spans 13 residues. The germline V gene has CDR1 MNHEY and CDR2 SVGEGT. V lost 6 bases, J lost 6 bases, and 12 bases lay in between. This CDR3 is CASSPSRPNEQFF. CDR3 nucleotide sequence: TGTGCCAGCAGCCCGAGTAGACCCAATGAGCAGTTCTTC.

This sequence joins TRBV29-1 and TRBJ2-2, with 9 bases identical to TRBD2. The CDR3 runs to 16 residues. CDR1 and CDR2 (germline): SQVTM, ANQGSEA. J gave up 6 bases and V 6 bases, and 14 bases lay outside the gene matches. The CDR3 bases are TGCAGCGTCAGACCCACTCATAGCGGGAGCTCCGGGGAGCTGTTTTTT. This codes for CSVRPTHSGSSGELFF.

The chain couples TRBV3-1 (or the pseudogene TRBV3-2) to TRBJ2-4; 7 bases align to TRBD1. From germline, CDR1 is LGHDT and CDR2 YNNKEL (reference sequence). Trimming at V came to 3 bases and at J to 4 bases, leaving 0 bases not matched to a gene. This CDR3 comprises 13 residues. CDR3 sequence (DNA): TGTGCCAGCAGCCAGGGACAGAAAAACATTCAGTACTTC. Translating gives CASSQGQKNIQYF.

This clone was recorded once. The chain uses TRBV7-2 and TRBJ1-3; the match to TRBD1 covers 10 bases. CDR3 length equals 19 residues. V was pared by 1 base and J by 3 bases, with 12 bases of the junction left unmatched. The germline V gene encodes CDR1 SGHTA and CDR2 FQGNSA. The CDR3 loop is CASSLVRPATGGLGNTIYF. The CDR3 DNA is TGTGCCAGCAGCTTAGTTCGGCCCGCGACAGGGGGCCTTGGAAACACCATATATTTT.

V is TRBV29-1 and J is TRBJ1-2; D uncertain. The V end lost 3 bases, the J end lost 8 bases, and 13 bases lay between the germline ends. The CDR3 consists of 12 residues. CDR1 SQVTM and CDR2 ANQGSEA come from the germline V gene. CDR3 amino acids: CSVEESPGGYTF. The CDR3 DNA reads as TGCAGCGTTGAGGAGAGTCCGGGGGGCTACACCTTC.